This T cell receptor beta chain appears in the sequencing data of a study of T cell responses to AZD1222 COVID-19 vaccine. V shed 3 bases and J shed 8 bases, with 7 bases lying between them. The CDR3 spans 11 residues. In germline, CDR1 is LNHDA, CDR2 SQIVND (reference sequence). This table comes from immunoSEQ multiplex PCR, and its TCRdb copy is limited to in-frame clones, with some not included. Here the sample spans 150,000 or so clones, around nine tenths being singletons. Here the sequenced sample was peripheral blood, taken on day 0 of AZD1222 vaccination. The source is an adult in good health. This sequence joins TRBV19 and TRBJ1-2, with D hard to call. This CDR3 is CASSINVGYTF. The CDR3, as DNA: TGTGCCAGTAGTATTAACGTGGGCTACACCTTC.